These 13 T cell receptor beta chains came from one sample sequenced in a study of OX40 agonist ivuxolimab in advanced cancers. The method was immunoSEQ multiplex PCR; TCRdb's version includes in-frame clones alone and lacks a portion of them. The sample contains about 20,000 clones, approximately 70% of which appear only once. Sequencing was performed on CD4+ or CD8+ T cells sorted from blood, taken in a trial of the OX40 agonist ivuxolimab. The receptors stem from an adult with an advanced solid tumor such as melanoma, head and neck, liver or kidney cancer.

The sample holds a few counts of this clone. V usage is TRBV13 and J usage is TRBJ1-4; no clear D gene. This CDR3 has 14 residues. Trimming took 2 bases from V and 4 from J, leaving 8 bases between them. The germline CDR1 and CDR2 sequences are PRHDT and FYEKMQ (reference sequence). CDR3 in DNA: TGTGCCAGCAGCTTACGGGCGGGTAATGAAAAACTGTTTTTT. Translation: CASSLRAGNEKLFF.

This clone has a single count. This rearrangement joins TRBV5-4 to TRBJ2-3; the D gene is possibly TRBD2 (6 bases). Per germline, CDR1 SGHNT and CDR2 YYREEE (reference sequence). This CDR3 has 17 residues. Trimming shortened V by 4 bases and J by 0 bases, and 18 bases separated the two germline ends. In DNA form, the CDR3 reads TGTGCCAGCAGCCTTCCTACGGGGAGGATGAGCACAGATACGCAGTATTTT. Its protein product is CASSLPTGRMSTDTQYF.

This clone has only one observation. V gene TRBV11-3 combines with J gene TRBJ1-3, with D possibly matching TRBD1 (5 bases). Trimming left V 1 base short and J 7 bases short, with 14 bases between. The CDR3 sequence is 15 residues long. The V gene's germline CDR1 is SGHNT and CDR2 YENEEA. The CDR3 sequence is CASSLVRQGRNTIYF. The CDR3 bases are TGTGCCAGCAGCTTAGTGAGGCAGGGCAGGAACACCATATATTTT.

This clone has a handful of counts. This rearrangement joins TRBV5-4 to TRBJ1-1; no reliable D call. The germline V gene has CDR1 SGHNT and CDR2 YYREEE (reference sequence). This CDR3 spans 14 amino acids. V was cut by 0 bases and J by 1 base, with 7 bases left in between. CDR3 region: CASSLGFENTEAFF. CDR3 sequence (DNA): TGTGCCAGCAGCTTGGGGTTCGAGAACACTGAAGCTTTCTTT.

DNA of the CDR3: TGTGCCAGCAGCTACGCTCCGGGACAGGGCCTTTACGAGCAGTACTTC. This sequence encodes CASSYAPGQGLYEQYF. The chain links TRBV28 to TRBJ2-7, with 9 bases lining up with TRBD1. The CDR3 sequence is 16 residues long. Trimming removed 6 bases from V and 4 bases from J; junction bases left unmatched: 13. Germline-derived CDR1 and CDR2 are MDHEN and SYDVKM.

The chain couples TRBV30 to TRBJ2-5; D uncertain. Germline-derived CDR1 and CDR2 are GTSNPN and SVGIG (reference sequence). Between the trimmed V and J ends, which lost 4 bases and 1 base, there was a span of 28 bases. The CDR3 length is 19 residues. The CDR3 reads CAWIPGPRYQGISQETQYF. Written as DNA, the CDR3 is TGTGCCTGGATCCCCGGCCCCAGGTATCAAGGCATCTCCCAAGAGACCCAGTACTTC.

The chain recombines TRBV5-1 with TRBJ2-2, with D perhaps matching TRBD1 (5 bases). The CDR3 is 15 residues long. The germline gives CDR1 SGHRS, CDR2 YFSETQ. Trimming cost V 6 bases and J 0 bases, with 12 bases left between them. The CDR3 DNA is TGCGCCAGCATGGGGCAGGCCGCGAACACCGGGGAGCTGTTTTTT. It translates to CASMGQAANTGELFF.

This chain connects TRBV10-3 to TRBJ2-1; 8 bases match TRBD1. The CDR3 runs 15 residues. V shed 6 bases, J shed 5 bases, and the junction held 9 bases outside the gene matches. Germline lookup yields CDR1 ENHRY and CDR2 SYGVKD. The CDR3 loop is CAIRRQGPNNNEQFF. CDR3 DNA: TGTGCCATCAGAAGACAGGGGCCAAACAACAATGAGCAGTTCTTC.

The chain has TRBV9 and TRBJ2-5; TRBD2 aligns across 12 bases. Losses at the gene ends were 3 bases for V and 3 bases for J; bases not matched to a gene: 3. Germline values: CDR1 SGDLS, CDR2 YYNGEE. The CDR3 is 15 residues long. Here the CDR3 reads CASSASGGAKETQYF. The DNA for the CDR3 is TGTGCCAGCAGCGCTAGCGGGGGGGCCAAAGAGACCCAGTACTTC.

This chain links TRBV7-6 with TRBJ2-3, with 12 bases that match TRBD2. The CDR3 runs 15 residues. Germline-derived CDR1 and CDR2 are SGHVS and FNYEAQ. V lost 6 bases and J lost 5; bases outside the gene matches: 6. CDR3: CASSSSGGAGDTQYF. CDR3 nucleotides: TGTGCCAGCAGTTCTAGCGGGGGGGCGGGAGATACGCAGTATTTT.

About this clone: This could be a read error, since a much larger clone is one nucleotide away. The V gene is TRBV7-2, the J gene TRBJ2-7, with D hard to call. Trimming took 2 bases from V and 1 from J, leaving 3 bases between them. There are 12 residues in the CDR3. Germline lookup yields CDR1 SGHTA and CDR2 FQGNSA. CDR3 coding DNA: TGTGCCAGCAGCTTACAGTCCTACGAGCAGTACTTC. Amino acid sequence: CASSLQSYEQYF.

The rearrangement joins TRBV7-8 to TRBJ2-1; D gene unclear. Germline lookup yields CDR1 SGHVS and CDR2 FQNEAQ. This CDR3 has 13 residues. V was clipped by 2 bases and J by 14 bases, with 16 bases between them. CDR3 residues: CASSLLSGGEKFF. Here the CDR3 DNA reads TGTGCCAGCAGCTTATTATCCGGCGGAGAGAAGTTCTTC.

This clone is classed as medium-sized. V and J are TRBV4-1 and TRBJ2-7; D remains ambiguous. CDR3 length: 15 amino acids. Trimming pared 3 bases from V and 0 bases from J, leaving 12 bases between. CDR1 and CDR2 from the germline V gene are MGHRA and YSYEKL. Written as DNA, the CDR3 is TGCGCCAGCAGCCAGGGCAACTTCTTCTCCTACGAGCAGTACTTC. This codes for CASSQGNFFSYEQYF.